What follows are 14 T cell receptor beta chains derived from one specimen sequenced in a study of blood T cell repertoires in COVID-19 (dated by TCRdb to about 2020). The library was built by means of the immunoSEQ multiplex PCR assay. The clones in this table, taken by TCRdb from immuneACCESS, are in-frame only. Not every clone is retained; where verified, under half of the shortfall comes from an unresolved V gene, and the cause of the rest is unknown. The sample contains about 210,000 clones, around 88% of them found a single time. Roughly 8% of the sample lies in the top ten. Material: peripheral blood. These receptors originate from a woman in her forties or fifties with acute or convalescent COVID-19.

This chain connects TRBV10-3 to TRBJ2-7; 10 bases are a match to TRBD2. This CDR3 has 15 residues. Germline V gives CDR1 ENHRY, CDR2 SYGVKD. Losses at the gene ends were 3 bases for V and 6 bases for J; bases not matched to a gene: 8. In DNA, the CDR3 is TGTGCCATCAGTGAAGGAGCGGGAGGGCTCGGCGAGCAGTACTTC. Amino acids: CAISEGAGGLGEQYF.

The CDR3 DNA is TGTGCCAGTAGTCCCCGGGACAGGGATTACAATGAGCAGTTCTTC. Its protein product is CASSPRDRDYNEQFF. The chain recombines TRBV19 with TRBJ2-1; 9 bases agree with TRBD1. This CDR3 has 15 residues. The trim removed 5 bases at V and 4 bases at J, leaving 6 bases unmatched. Per the germline V gene, CDR1 is LNHDA and CDR2 is SQIVND (reference sequence).

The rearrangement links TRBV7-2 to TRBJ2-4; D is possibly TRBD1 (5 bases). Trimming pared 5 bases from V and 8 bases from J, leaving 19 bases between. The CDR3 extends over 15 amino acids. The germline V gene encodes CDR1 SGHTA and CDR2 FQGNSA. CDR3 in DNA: TGTGCCAGCAGCCCCAAGGGGTCCTTGGTGGACATTCAGTACTTC. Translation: CASSPKGSLVDIQYF.

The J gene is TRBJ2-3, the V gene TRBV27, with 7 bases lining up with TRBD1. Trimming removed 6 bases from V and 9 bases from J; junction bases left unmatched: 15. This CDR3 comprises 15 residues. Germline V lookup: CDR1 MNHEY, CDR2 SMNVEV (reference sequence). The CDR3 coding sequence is TGTGCCAGCAGCCGACAGGGACCCCCAATCGGGACGCAGTATTTT. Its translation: CASSRQGPPIGTQYF.

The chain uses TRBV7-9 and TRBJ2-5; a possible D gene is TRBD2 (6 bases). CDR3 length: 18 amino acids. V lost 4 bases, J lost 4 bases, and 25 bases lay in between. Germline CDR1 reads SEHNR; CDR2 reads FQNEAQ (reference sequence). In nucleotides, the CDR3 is TGTGCCAGCAGCTCCCCGGGAATAGCGGACCCGAGAGGAGAGACCCAGTACTTC. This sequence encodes CASSSPGIADPRGETQYF.

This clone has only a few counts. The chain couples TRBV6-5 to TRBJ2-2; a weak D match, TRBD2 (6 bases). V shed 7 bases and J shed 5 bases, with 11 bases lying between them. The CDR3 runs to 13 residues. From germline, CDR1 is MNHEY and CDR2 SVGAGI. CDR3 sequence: CASMRGGTGELFF. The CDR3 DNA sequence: TGTGCCAGCATGCGGGGTGGAACCGGGGAGCTGTTTTTT.

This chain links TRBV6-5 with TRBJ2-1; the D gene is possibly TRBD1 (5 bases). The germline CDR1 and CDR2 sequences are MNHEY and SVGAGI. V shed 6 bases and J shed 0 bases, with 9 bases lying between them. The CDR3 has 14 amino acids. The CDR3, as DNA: TGTGCCAGCAGCACGGACAACTCCTACAATGAGCAGTTCTTC. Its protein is CASSTDNSYNEQFF.

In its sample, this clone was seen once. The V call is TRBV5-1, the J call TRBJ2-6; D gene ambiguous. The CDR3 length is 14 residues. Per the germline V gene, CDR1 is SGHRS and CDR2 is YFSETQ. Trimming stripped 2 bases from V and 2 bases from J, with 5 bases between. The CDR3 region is CASSFITGANVLTF. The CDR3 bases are TGCGCCAGCAGCTTCATCACTGGGGCCAACGTCCTGACTTTC.

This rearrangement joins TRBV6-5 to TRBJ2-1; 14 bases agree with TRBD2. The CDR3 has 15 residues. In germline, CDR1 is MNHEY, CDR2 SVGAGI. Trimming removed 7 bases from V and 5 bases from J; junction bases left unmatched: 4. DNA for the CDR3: TGTGCCAGCACCCCGGGACTAGCGGGAGACAATGAGCAGTTCTTC. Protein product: CASTPGLAGDNEQFF.

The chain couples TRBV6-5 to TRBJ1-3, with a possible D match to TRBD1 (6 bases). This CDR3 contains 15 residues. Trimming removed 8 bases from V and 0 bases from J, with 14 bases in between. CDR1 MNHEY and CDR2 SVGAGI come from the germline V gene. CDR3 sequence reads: CASGRQDSSGNTIYF. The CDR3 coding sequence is TGTGCCAGCGGCCGACAGGATAGCTCTGGAAACACCATATATTTT.

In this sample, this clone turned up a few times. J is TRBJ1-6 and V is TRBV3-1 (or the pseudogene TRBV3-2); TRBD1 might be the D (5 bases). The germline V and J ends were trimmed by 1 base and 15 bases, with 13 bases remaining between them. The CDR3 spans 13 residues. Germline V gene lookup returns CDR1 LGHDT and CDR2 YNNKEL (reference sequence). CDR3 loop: CASSQGAGRDLHF. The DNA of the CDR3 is TGTGCCAGCAGCCAAGGGGCAGGGAGGGACCTCCACTTT.

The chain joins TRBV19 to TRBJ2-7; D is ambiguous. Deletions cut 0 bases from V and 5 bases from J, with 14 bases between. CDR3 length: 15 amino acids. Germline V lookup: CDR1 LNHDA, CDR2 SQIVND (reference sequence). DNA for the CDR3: TGTGCCAGTAGTATAGATCAACCAGGTTCCAACGAGCAGTACTTC. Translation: CASSIDQPGSNEQYF.

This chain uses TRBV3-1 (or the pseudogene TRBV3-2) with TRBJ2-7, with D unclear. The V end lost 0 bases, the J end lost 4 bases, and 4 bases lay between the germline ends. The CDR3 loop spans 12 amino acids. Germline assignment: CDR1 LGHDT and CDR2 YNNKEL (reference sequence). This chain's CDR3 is CASSQDSYEQYF. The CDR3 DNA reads TGTGCCAGCAGCCAAGACAGTTACGAGCAGTACTTC.

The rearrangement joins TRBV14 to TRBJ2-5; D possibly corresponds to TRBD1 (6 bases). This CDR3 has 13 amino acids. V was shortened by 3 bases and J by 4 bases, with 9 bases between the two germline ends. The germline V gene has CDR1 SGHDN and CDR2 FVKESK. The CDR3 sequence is CASSHLRGETQYF. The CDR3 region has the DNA TGTGCCAGCAGCCATCTCAGGGGAGAGACCCAGTACTTC.